Presented here are 29 T cell receptor beta chains from one specimen sequenced in a study of shared clonotypes between healthy human individuals. Data came from immunoSEQ multiplex PCR; TCRdb stores just in-frame clones and leaves some out. The sample carries 450,000 to 600,000 clones, less than 85% recorded once. The sample taken for sequencing was PBMCs. The receptors originated from a woman aged 35 to 49 in good health. Some clones in this sample may be carry-over from other donors' samples.

The chain employs TRBV10-3 and TRBJ1-6, with D tentatively TRBD1 (5 bases). Trimming took 5 bases from V and 10 from J, leaving 12 bases between them. There are 13 residues in the CDR3. The germline V gene encodes CDR1 ENHRY and CDR2 SYGVKD. The CDR3 spells CAISLGDLSPLHF. As DNA, the CDR3 is TGTGCCATCAGTTTGGGGGATTTATCACCCCTCCACTTT.

With regard to this clone: The identical CDR3 is also encoded by other nucleotide sequences in the sample. The rearrangement joins TRBV11-2 to TRBJ2-7; D gene unclear. The V and J ends lost 4 bases and 0 bases respectively, with 4 bases between them. The CDR3 runs 12 residues. CDR1 is SGHAT and CDR2 is FQNNGV in the germline V gene. The CDR3 sequence: CASSYSSYEQYF. The CDR3, as DNA: TGTGCCAGCAGCTATAGCTCCTACGAGCAGTACTTC. The variable domain in full, completed from reference TRBV11-2 and TRBJ2-7, reads EAGVAQSPRYKIIEKRQSVAFWCNPISGHATLYWYQQILGQGPKLLIQFQNNGVVDDSQLPKDRFSAERLKGVDSTLKIQPAKLEDSAVYLCASSYSSYEQYFGPGTRLTVT.

V is TRBV11-2 and J is TRBJ2-3; 13 nucleotides align to TRBD2. This CDR3 has 15 amino acids. The germline V gene encodes CDR1 SGHAT and CDR2 FQNNGV. The V segment lost 4 bases and the J segment 5 bases; nucleotides outside the gene matches: 3. CDR3 nucleotide sequence: TGTGCCAGCAGCTGGACTAGCGGGAGTGGAGATACGCAGTATTTT. As protein: CASSWTSGSGDTQYF.

This rearrangement joins TRBV6-5 to TRBJ1-2; TRBD1 aligns across 11 bases. After removal of 6 bases from V and 8 bases from J, the junction contained 5 bases not matched to a gene. Per germline, CDR1 MNHEY and CDR2 SVGAGI. The CDR3 has 13 amino acids. The chain's CDR3 is CASSRDRGDGYTF. CDR3 sequence (DNA): TGTGCCAGCAGCCGGGACAGGGGGGACGGCTACACCTTC.

The rearrangement joins TRBV27 to TRBJ1-1; D perhaps matches TRBD1 (6 bases). This CDR3 is built from 14 residues. Trimming pared 3 bases from V and 3 bases from J, leaving 11 bases between. Per the germline V gene, CDR1 is MNHEY and CDR2 is SMNVEV (reference sequence). CDR3 bases: TGTGCCAGCAGTTTTGGGGGCGCGGACACTGAAGCTTTCTTT. Amino acid sequence: CASSFGGADTEAFF.

This clone was detected many times. The rearrangement links TRBV4-2 to TRBJ1-5, with TRBD1 as a possible D gene (5 bases). Trimming removed 0 bases at V and 5 bases at J, with 11 bases between. The CDR3 is 15 residues long. Germline V gene data show CDR1 as LGHNA and CDR2 as YNFKEQ. The CDR3 reads CASSQDSGSHQPQHF. The DNA for the CDR3 is TGTGCCAGCAGCCAAGATTCAGGGAGCCATCAGCCCCAGCATTTT.

V is TRBV5-5 and J is TRBJ1-5, with TRBD1 as a possible D gene (5 bases). This CDR3 is 14 amino acids long. CDR1 and CDR2 (germline): SGHKS, YYEKEE (reference sequence). The V and J ends lost 7 bases and 0 bases respectively, with 11 bases between them. CDR3 bases: TGTGCCAGCTCACAGGTCTATAGCAATCAGCCCCAGCATTTT. Translation: CASSQVYSNQPQHF. Full variable domain (rest looked up from reference TRBV5-5 and TRBJ1-5): DAGVTQSPTHLIKTRGQQVTLRCSPISGHKSVSWYQQVLGQGPQFIFQYYEKEERGRGNFPDRFSARQFPNYSSELNVNALLLGDSALYLCASSQVYSNQPQHFGDGTRLSIL.

This clone was recorded once. The rearrangement uses TRBV5-4 and TRBJ1-4, with TRBD1 identical over 8 bases. Germline V gene data show CDR1 as SGHNT and CDR2 as YYREEE (reference sequence). The V and J ends lost 5 bases and 0 bases, in that order; junction bases with no gene match: 15. This CDR3 contains 19 residues. The CDR3 region is CASSPDRGELRATNEKLFF. For the CDR3, the DNA is TGTGCCAGCAGTCCCGACAGGGGCGAATTACGAGCAACTAATGAAAAACTGTTTTTT.

This chain links TRBV7-2 with TRBJ2-1; D may match TRBD1 or TRBD2 (6 bases each). Germline CDR1 SGHTA, CDR2 FQGNSA. This CDR3 comprises 15 residues. V lost 5 bases to trimming and J lost 5 bases, with 16 bases between them. The chain's CDR3 is CASSQDQGGHNEQFF. CDR3 DNA: TGTGCCAGCAGCCAAGATCAAGGGGGGCACAATGAGCAGTTCTTC.

This clone turned up a few times. The chain combines TRBV7-2 with TRBJ1-1; D is ambiguous. Trimming removed 1 base at V and 10 bases at J, with 10 bases between. Germline values: CDR1 SGHTA, CDR2 FQGNSA. CDR3 size: 12 residues. CDR3 DNA sequence: TGTGCCAGCAGCTTAGTGGGCCGGGGAGCTTTCTTT. It codes for CASSLVGRGAFF. The full variable domain, rest sourced from reference TRBV7-2 and TRBJ1-1, is GAGVSQSPSNKVTEKGKDVELRCDPISGHTALYWYRQSLGQGLEFLIYFQGNSAPDKSGLPSDRFSAERTGGSVSTLTIQRTQQEDSAVYLCASSLVGRGAFFGQGTRLTVV.

J is TRBJ2-1 and V is TRBV6-4; 8 bases agree with TRBD1. This CDR3 has 17 residues. The J segment lost 0 bases and the V segment lost 10 bases, leaving 14 bases of the junction unmatched. Germline assignment: CDR1 MRHNA and CDR2 SNTAGT. The CDR3 reads CANGRTGCPSSYNEQFF. For the CDR3, the DNA is TGTGCCAACGGGCGGACAGGGTGTCCGAGCTCCTACAATGAGCAGTTCTTC.

This clone is a singleton in its sample. The rearrangement links TRBV7-2 to TRBJ1-2; D is perhaps TRBD1 (6 bases). This CDR3 comprises 14 residues. V was trimmed by 1 base and J by 4 bases, leaving 10 bases between them. Germline V lookup: CDR1 SGHTA, CDR2 FQGNSA. CDR3 bases: TGTGCCAGCAGCTTAGAGGGGGATACCTATGGCTACACCTTC. It codes for CASSLEGDTYGYTF.

In nucleotides, the CDR3 is TGTGCCAGCAGCTTAGACGACACCGGGGAGCTGTTTTTT. Translating gives CASSLDDTGELFF. V gene TRBV11-2 combines with J gene TRBJ2-2; D is uncertain. The CDR3 has 13 amino acids. The V gene lost 0 bases and the J gene lost 3 bases, with 2 bases spanning the gap. Germline CDR1 is SGHAT and CDR2 is FQNNGV.

The sample holds a few counts of this clone. V usage is TRBV19 and J usage is TRBJ1-4, with D perhaps matching TRBD1 (5 bases). The CDR3 has 13 amino acids. Trimming cost V 5 bases and J 8 bases, with 12 bases left between them. From germline, CDR1 is LNHDA and CDR2 SQIVND (reference sequence). The CDR3 loop reads CASSPGLREKLFF. Written as DNA, the CDR3 is TGTGCCAGTAGTCCGGGACTTCGGGAAAAACTGTTTTTT.

A single count supports this clone. The chain combines TRBV15 with TRBJ1-2, with 8 positions matching TRBD1. Germline CDR1 is LNHNV and CDR2 is YYDKDF (reference sequence). This CDR3 has 14 residues. J lost 3 bases, V lost 2 bases, and 2 bases had no gene match. CDR3 in DNA: TGTGCCACCAGCAGATACAGGGGGGACTATGGCTACACCTTC. This translates into CATSRYRGDYGYTF.

This clone showed up just a few times. The J gene is TRBJ1-2, the V gene TRBV10-3; TRBD1 matches 7 bases. Germline trimming cut 4 bases from V and 4 bases from J; bases unmatched to any gene: 3. The length of the CDR3 is 13 residues. The germline V gene has CDR1 ENHRY and CDR2 SYGVKD. The CDR3, as DNA: TGTGCCATCAGTGCGGCAGGGGGCTATGGCTACACCTTC. This translates into CAISAAGGYGYTF.

This chain joins TRBV11-3 and TRBJ2-7, with 8 bases aligning to TRBD2. CDR1 and CDR2 from the germline V gene are SGHNT and YENEEA. CDR3 size: 14 residues. The ends lost 4 bases at V and 1 base at J; junction bases unmatched: 3. The CDR3 region has the DNA TGTGCCAGCAGCTCCGGGACTAGTTCCTACGAGCAGTACTTC. This encodes CASSSGTSSYEQYF. The complete variable domain, with remaining parts taken from reference TRBV11-3 and TRBJ2-7, reads EAGVVQSPRYKIIEKKQPVAFWCNPISGHNTLYWYLQNLGQGPELLIRYENEEAVDDSQLPKDRFSAERLKGVDSTLKIQPAELGDSAVYLCASSSGTSSYEQYFGPGTRLTVT.

The chain recombines TRBV28 with TRBJ1-1; possible D gene TRBD1, 5 bases. Germline V gives CDR1 MDHEN, CDR2 SYDVKM. The CDR3 consists of 12 residues. Deletions cut 10 bases from V and 2 bases from J, with 11 bases between. The CDR3 DNA sequence: TGTGCCACCTGGGACGGAAACACTGAAGCTTTCTTT. Protein product: CATWDGNTEAFF.

The chain has TRBV6-5 and TRBJ1-5; a possible D gene is TRBD1 (5 bases). The CDR3 consists of 12 residues. Germline CDR1 reads MNHEY; CDR2 reads SVGAGI. V was trimmed by 10 bases and J by 1 base, leaving 8 bases between them. The CDR3 region has the DNA TGTGCCACCGGGGACAGCAATCAGCCCCAGCATTTT. Translated: CATGDSNQPQHF.

CDR3 sequence reads: CASSLNGGSSYNEQFF. DNA for the CDR3: TGTGCCAGCAGCTTAAATGGCGGTAGCTCCTACAATGAGCAGTTCTTC. The chain recombines TRBV11-2 with TRBJ2-1, with D uncertain. The CDR3 has 16 residues. The V and J ends lost 2 bases and 0 bases respectively, with 11 bases between them. Per germline, CDR1 SGHAT and CDR2 FQNNGV.

The chain is built from TRBV27 and TRBJ1-1; 7 bases match TRBD1. The CDR3 consists of 12 residues. V trimming: 8 bases; J trimming: 11 bases; junction bases outside the gene matches: 11. The germline V gene encodes CDR1 MNHEY and CDR2 SMNVEV (reference sequence). CDR3 protein: CASGNRGETAFF. As DNA, the CDR3 is TGTGCCAGCGGGAACAGGGGCGAGACGGCTTTCTTT.

The gene calls are TRBV19 and TRBJ2-2, with D hard to call. Trimming left V 5 bases short and J 6 bases short, with 10 bases between. Germline lookup yields CDR1 LNHDA and CDR2 SQIVND (reference sequence). The CDR3 has 13 residues. This CDR3 is CASSRRPSGELFF. The CDR3 DNA sequence: TGTGCCAGTAGTCGACGTCCCTCCGGGGAGCTGTTTTTT.

In this sample, this clone turned up a few times. V is TRBV10-3 and J is TRBJ2-7; perhaps D is TRBD1 or TRBD2 (7 bases each). Germline CDR1 and CDR2: ENHRY and SYGVKD. V dropped 0 bases and J dropped 0 bases, with 18 bases sitting between them. This CDR3 spans 18 amino acids. CDR3 nucleotides: TGTGCCATCAGTGAGTCGATAGGGAGGGGGCTCCCCTCCTACGAGCAGTACTTC. It encodes CAISESIGRGLPSYEQYF.

In this sample, this clone turned up once. The DNA for the CDR3 is TGTGCCAGGCCCTTGACGAGGGGGCCTCTGTATAATTCACCCCTCCACTTT. Translation gives CARPLTRGPLYNSPLHF. The chain couples TRBV7-2 to TRBJ1-6; TRBD1 agrees at 7 bases. The germline V gene encodes CDR1 SGHTA and CDR2 FQGNSA. The CDR3 loop spans 17 amino acids. Losses at the gene ends were 9 bases for V and 4 bases for J; bases not matched to a gene: 15.

The chain uses TRBV10-3 and TRBJ2-1; the D is unclear. Trimming pared 6 bases from V and 7 bases from J, leaving 13 bases between. CDR3 length equals 13 residues. The germline CDR1 and CDR2 sequences are ENHRY and SYGVKD. Here the CDR3 reads CAIRGSRFNEQFF. The CDR3 DNA reads TGTGCCATCAGAGGGTCTAGATTTAATGAGCAGTTCTTC.

This clone was detected only a few times. This sample also contains other DNA sequences that code for the same CDR3. V gene TRBV6-1 combines with J gene TRBJ2-7; D gene ambiguous. Germline V lookup: CDR1 MNHNS, CDR2 SASEGT. Deletions cut 7 bases from V and 2 bases from J, with 9 bases between. The CDR3 is 12 residues long. CDR3 protein: CASNTRTYEQYF. The CDR3 DNA reads as TGTGCCAGCAACACCAGAACCTACGAGCAGTACTTC.

The genes are TRBV19 and TRBJ2-7, with D possibly matching TRBD2 (6 bases). This CDR3 region has 13 residues. Germline lookup yields CDR1 LNHDA and CDR2 SQIVND (reference sequence). V lost 4 bases and J 5 bases, leaving 12 bases between the germline ends. The CDR3 DNA sequence: TGTGCCAGTAGTAAAGGGACTTTGGACGAGCAGTACTTC. This codes for CASSKGTLDEQYF. The full variable domain, rest sourced from reference TRBV19 and TRBJ2-7, is DGGITQSPKYLFRKEGQNVTLSCEQNLNHDAMYWYRQDPGQGLRLIYYSQIVNDFQKGDIAEGYSVSREKKESFPLTVTSAQKNPTAFYLCASSKGTLDEQYFGPGTRLTVT.

This chain joins TRBV27 and TRBJ1-2, with 7 bases matching TRBD1. From germline, CDR1 is MNHEY and CDR2 SMNVEV (reference sequence). The junction had 9 bases not matched to a gene; V was cut back by 4 bases and J by 7 bases. This CDR3 region has 14 residues. The CDR3 here is CASSSRQGIGGYTF. CDR3 DNA sequence: TGTGCCAGCAGTTCGAGACAGGGAATAGGTGGCTACACCTTC.

The genes are TRBV7-2 and TRBJ2-5; no clear D gene. V lost 3 bases, J lost 2 bases, and 7 bases lay in between. The CDR3 length is 13 residues. The germline V gene encodes CDR1 SGHTA and CDR2 FQGNSA. The chain's CDR3 is CASSLGEQETQYF. The DNA of the CDR3 is TGTGCCAGCAGCTTGGGCGAACAAGAGACCCAGTACTTC.